The rows below give T cell receptor beta chains drawn from one sample of a study of Ad26.COV2.S vaccination and SARS-CoV-2 variants. Measured with immunoSEQ multiplex PCR; TCRdb has only the in-frame clones, and not every one. The sample holds 350,000 to 450,000 clones, around 87% seen once. The input for sequencing was peripheral blood, taken in a trial of Ad26.COV2.S vaccine versus placebo. These receptors were collected from a person aged 18-65 years who received the Ad26.COV2.S COVID-19 vaccine or a placebo. The CDR3 runs from the conserved cysteine through the conserved F or W. A D gene is named only where the DNA matches it firmly. The size field is filled for only some rows; it gives once, few, many or a size class.

d_call,j_call,v_call,clone_size,cdr3_aa,cdr3_nt
TRBD2,TRBJ2-5,TRBV19,once,CASSSTSGQETQYF,TGTGCCAGTAGTAGCACTAGCGGGCAAGAGACCCAGTACTTC
.,TRBJ2-3,TRBV5-6,.,CASSFMTDTQYF,TGTGCCAGCAGTTTTATGACAGATACGCAGTATTTT
.,TRBJ1-5,TRBV6-2/TRBV6-3,.,CASSHGQPQHF,TGTGCCAGCAGTCACGGACAGCCCCAGCATTTT
.,TRBJ1-6,TRBV10-3,.,CAISLRDRNSPLHF,TGTGCCATCAGTTTAAGGGATAGGAATTCACCCCTCCACTTT
.,TRBJ1-3,TRBV9,.,CASSAGLNSGNTIYF,TGTGCCAGCAGCGCTGGACTGAACTCTGGAAACACCATATATTTT
TRBD1,TRBJ1-5,TRBV3-1/TRBV3-2,.,CASSRGQGGQPQHF,TGTGCCAGCAGCCGGGGACAGGGGGGTCAGCCCCAGCATTTT
.,TRBJ1-2,TRBV9,.,CASSVGLGVDSGYTF,TGTGCCAGCAGCGTAGGTCTGGGGGTTGACTCGGGCTACACCTTC
.,TRBJ1-2,TRBV2,.,CASSEMVGAGGYTF,TGTGCCAGCAGTGAAATGGTGGGGGCGGGCGGCTACACCTTC
.,TRBJ2-1,TRBV19,.,CASSIGAGSYNEQFF,TGTGCCAGTAGTATAGGGGCGGGCTCCTACAATGAGCAGTTCTTC
.,TRBJ1-5,TRBV5-8,.,CASSLQGLNQPQHF,TGTGCCAGCAGCTTGCAGGGCCTCAATCAGCCCCAGCATTTT
.,TRBJ1-2,TRBV30,.,CAWSQRARDYGYTF,TGTGCCTGGAGTCAGAGGGCGCGGGACTATGGCTACACCTTC
.,TRBJ2-3,TRBV5-1,.,CASSLEEAGSTDTQYF,TGCGCCAGCAGCTTGGAGGAAGCCGGGAGCACAGATACGCAGTATTTT
.,TRBJ1-3,TRBV19,once,CATESSGNTIYF,TGTGCCACCGAATCCTCTGGAAACACCATATATTTT
TRBD1,TRBJ1-5,TRBV6-5,.,CASSRGTGGSQPQHF,TGTGCCAGCAGCAGGGGGACAGGGGGAAGTCAGCCCCAGCATTTT
TRBD1,TRBJ2-5,TRBV19,.,CASSSDRGQETQYF,TGTGCCAGTAGTAGCGACAGGGGTCAAGAGACCCAGTACTTC
.,TRBJ2-1,TRBV5-1,.,CASSSPMGLVSSYNEQFF,TGCGCCAGCAGCTCCCCGATGGGACTTGTGAGCTCCTACAATGAGCAGTTCTTC
.,TRBJ1-6,TRBV18,.,CASSPTGSSPLHF,TGTGCCAGCTCACCCACAGGGAGTTCACCCCTCCACTTT
.,TRBJ2-7,TRBV9,.,CASSAGVHQGEQYF,TGTGCCAGCAGCGCAGGGGTCCATCAAGGCGAGCAGTACTTC
TRBD1,TRBJ1-2,TRBV5-1,once,CASSLMLGTGGDYGYTF,TGCGCCAGCAGCTTGATGTTAGGGACAGGGGGCGACTATGGCTACACCTTC
.,TRBJ2-1,TRBV27,.,CASSQYNEQFF,TGTGCCAGCAGCCAATACAATGAGCAGTTCTTC
.,TRBJ2-5,TRBV7-2,.,CASSLALARGYQETQYF,TGTGCCAGCAGCTTAGCGCTGGCTAGAGGGTACCAAGAGACCCAGTACTTC
.,TRBJ1-3,TRBV30,.,CAWSPSGNTIYF,TGTGCCTGGAGTCCATCTGGAAACACCATATATTTT
.,TRBJ1-1,TRBV6-5,once,CASSLQWLGAEAFF,TGTGCCAGCAGCCTACAGTGGCTAGGGGCTGAAGCTTTCTTT
TRBD2,TRBJ2-5,TRBV2,.,CASSEVAGGRETQYF,TGTGCCAGCAGTGAAGTTGCGGGGGGGAGAGAGACCCAGTACTTC
.,TRBJ2-3,TRBV12-3/TRBV12-4,.,CASSSRPVAQYF,TGTGCCAGCAGTTCCCGGCCGGTGGCGCAGTATTTT
.,TRBJ1-1,TRBV18,.,CASSPPYSMNTEAFF,TGTGCCAGCTCACCACCTTACAGCATGAACACTGAAGCTTTCTTT
TRBD2,TRBJ2-7,TRBV7-9,.,CASSVTSSYF,TGTGCCAGCAGCGTGACTAGCAGCTACTTC
TRBD1,TRBJ1-2,TRBV5-4,.,CASSRPGQGSYGYTF,TGTGCCAGCAGCCGCCCGGGACAGGGGTCCTATGGCTACACCTTC
TRBD1,TRBJ1-2,TRBV4-1,.,CASSQGTGANYGYTF,TGCGCCAGCAGCCAAGGGACAGGGGCTAACTATGGCTACACCTTC
.,TRBJ1-1,TRBV29-1,.,CSVAGTLNTEAFF,TGCAGCGTAGCCGGGACACTGAACACTGAAGCTTTCTTT
.,TRBJ2-1,TRBV2,.,CASSEFAKNNEQFF,TGTGCCAGCAGTGAGTTTGCTAAAAACAATGAGCAGTTCTTC